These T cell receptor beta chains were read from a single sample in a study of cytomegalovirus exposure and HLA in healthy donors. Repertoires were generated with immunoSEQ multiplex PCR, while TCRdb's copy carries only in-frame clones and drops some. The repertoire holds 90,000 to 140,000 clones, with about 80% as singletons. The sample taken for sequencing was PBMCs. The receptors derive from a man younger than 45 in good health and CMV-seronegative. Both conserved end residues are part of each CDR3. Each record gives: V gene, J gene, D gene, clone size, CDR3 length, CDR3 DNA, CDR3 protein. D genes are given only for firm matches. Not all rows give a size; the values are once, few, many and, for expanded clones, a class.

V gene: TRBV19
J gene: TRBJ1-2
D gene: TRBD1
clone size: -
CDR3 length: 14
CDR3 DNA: TGTGCCAGTAGCGCAGCAGGGGGCGACTATGGCTACACCTTC
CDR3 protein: CASSAAGGDYGYTF

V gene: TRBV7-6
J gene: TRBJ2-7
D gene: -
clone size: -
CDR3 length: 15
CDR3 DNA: TGTGCCAGCAGCTTAGGGCAGGGGCCCTCCCACGAGCAGTACTTC
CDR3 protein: CASSLGQGPSHEQYF

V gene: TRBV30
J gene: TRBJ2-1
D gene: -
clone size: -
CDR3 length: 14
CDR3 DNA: TGTGCCTGGAGTGCAGGGATGGGGATCGATGAGCAGTTCTTC
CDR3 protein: CAWSAGMGIDEQFF

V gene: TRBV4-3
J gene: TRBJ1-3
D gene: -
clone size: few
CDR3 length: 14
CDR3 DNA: TGCGCCAGCAGCCAAGATGGGCCTGGAAACACCATATATTTT
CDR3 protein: CASSQDGPGNTIYF

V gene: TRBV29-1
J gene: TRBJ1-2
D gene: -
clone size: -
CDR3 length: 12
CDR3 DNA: TGCAGCGTTGTGTACAGGGACTATGGCTACACCTTC
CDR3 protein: CSVVYRDYGYTF

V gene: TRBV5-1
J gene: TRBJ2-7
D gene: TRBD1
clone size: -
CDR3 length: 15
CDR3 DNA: TGCGCCAGCAGCTTGGGGACAGGGGCCTCCCTCGAGCAGTACTTC
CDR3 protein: CASSLGTGASLEQYF

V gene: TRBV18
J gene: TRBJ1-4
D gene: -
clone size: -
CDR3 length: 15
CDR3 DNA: TGTGCCAGCTCACCACCTCCCAGGGCGGAGGAAAAACTGTTTTTT
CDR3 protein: CASSPPPRAEEKLFF

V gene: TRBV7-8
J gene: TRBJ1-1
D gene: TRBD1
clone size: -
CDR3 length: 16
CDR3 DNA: TGTGCCAGCAGCTTAAAAACCGGGACAGCGACTACTGAAGCTTTCTTT
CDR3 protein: CASSLKTGTATTEAFF

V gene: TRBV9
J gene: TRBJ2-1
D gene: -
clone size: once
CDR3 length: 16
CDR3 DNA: TGTGCCAGCAGCGTAGCTTCTGTATCCAGCTACAATGAGCAGTTCTTC
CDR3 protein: CASSVASVSSYNEQFF

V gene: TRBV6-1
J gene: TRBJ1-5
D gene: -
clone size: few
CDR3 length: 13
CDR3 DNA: TGTGCCAGCAGTGAAATCAGGGGACAGCCCCAGCATTTT
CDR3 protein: CASSEIRGQPQHF

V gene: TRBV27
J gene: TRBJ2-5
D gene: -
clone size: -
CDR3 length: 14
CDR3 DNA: TGTGCCAGCAGTTTCGTAGACAGGCCGGAGACCCAGTACTTC
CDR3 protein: CASSFVDRPETQYF

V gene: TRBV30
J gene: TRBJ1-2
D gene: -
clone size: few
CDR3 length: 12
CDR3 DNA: TGTGCCTGGCACAGGGAGAACTATGGCTACACCTTC
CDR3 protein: CAWHRENYGYTF

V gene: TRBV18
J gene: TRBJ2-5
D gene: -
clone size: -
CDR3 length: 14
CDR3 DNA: TGTGCCAGCTCACCACCGGGCAGGGAAGAGACCCAGTACTTC
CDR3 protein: CASSPPGREETQYF

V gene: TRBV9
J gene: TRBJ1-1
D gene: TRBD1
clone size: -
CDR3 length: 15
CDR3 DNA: TGTGCCAGCAGCCGGGAACCGGGACAGGGGGTGACGGCTTTCTTT
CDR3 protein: CASSREPGQGVTAFF

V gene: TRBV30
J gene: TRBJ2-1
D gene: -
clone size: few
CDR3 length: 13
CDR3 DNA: TGTGCCTGGAGTTTTGGAGCCTACAATGAGCAGTTCTTC
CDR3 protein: CAWSFGAYNEQFF

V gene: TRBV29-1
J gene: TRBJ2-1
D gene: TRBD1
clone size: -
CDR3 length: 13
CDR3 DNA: TGCAGCGTTGCAGGGGGCTCCTACAATGAGCAGTTCTTC
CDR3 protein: CSVAGGSYNEQFF

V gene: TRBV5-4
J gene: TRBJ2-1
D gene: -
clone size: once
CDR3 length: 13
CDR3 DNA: TGTGCCAGCAGCTCAGTCTTCTACAATGAGCAGTTCTTC
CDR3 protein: CASSSVFYNEQFF

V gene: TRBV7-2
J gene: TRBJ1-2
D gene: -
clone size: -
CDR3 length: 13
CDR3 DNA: TGTGCCAGCAGCTTAGGACAGGTCTATGGCTACACCTTC
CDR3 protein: CASSLGQVYGYTF

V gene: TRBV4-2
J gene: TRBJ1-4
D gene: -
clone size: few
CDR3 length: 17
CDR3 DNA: TGTGCCAGCAGCCAAGCCCCGAACAGGGTTTCGCAAGAAAAACTGTTTTTT
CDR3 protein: CASSQAPNRVSQEKLFF

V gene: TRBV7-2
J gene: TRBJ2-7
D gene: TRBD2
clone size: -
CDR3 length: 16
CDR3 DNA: TGTGCCAGCAGCTTAGCGGGGACTAGCGGCTCCTACGAGCAGTACTTC
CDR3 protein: CASSLAGTSGSYEQYF

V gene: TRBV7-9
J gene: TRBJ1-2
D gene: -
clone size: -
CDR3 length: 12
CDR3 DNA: TGTGCCAGCAGCTTTACTAGCTATGGCTACACCTTC
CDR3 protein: CASSFTSYGYTF

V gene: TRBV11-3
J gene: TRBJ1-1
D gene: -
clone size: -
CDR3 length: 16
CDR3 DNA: TGTGCCAGCAGCTTAAGGCCGGCAGGGGCAAACACTGAAGCTTTCTTT
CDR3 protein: CASSLRPAGANTEAFF

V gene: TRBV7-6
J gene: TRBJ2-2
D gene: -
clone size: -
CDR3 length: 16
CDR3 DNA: TGTGCCAGCAGCTTAGTCGCCCTAGCTCCGACCGGGGAGCTGTTTTTT
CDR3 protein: CASSLVALAPTGELFF

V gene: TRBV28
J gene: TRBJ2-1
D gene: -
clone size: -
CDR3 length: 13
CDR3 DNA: TGTGCCAGCAGCCTACCTACCCCGGGTGAGCAGTTCTTC
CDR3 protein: CASSLPTPGEQFF

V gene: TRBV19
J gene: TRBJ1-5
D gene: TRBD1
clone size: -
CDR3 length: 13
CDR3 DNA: TGTGCCAGTAGTCGGGACAGGGATCAGCCCCAGCATTTT
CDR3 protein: CASSRDRDQPQHF

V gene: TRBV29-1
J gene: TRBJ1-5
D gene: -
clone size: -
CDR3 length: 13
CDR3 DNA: TGCAGCGTTGATGTGGGCTTCAATCAGCCCCAGCATTTT
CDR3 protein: CSVDVGFNQPQHF

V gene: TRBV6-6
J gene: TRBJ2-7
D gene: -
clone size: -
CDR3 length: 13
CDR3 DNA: TGTGCCAGCACCCACCCGTTCAGGGACGAGCAGTACTTC
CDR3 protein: CASTHPFRDEQYF

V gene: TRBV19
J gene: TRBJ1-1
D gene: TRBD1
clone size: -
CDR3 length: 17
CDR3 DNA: TGTGCCAGTAGTGCGTCCGGGACAGGGATATCAGCCACTGAAGCTTTCTTT
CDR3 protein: CASSASGTGISATEAFF

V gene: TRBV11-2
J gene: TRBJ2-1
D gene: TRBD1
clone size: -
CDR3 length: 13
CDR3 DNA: TGTGCCAGCAGCGGGGACAGGAACAATGAGCAGTTCTTC
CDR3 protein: CASSGDRNNEQFF

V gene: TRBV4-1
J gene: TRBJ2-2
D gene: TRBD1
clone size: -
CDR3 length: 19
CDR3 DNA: TGCGCCAGCAGCCAAGAGGGGCTGGGACAGGGGGCGCGGACCGGGGAGCTGTTTTTT
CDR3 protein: CASSQEGLGQGARTGELFF

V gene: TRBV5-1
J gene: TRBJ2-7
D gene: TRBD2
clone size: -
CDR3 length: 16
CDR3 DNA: TGCGCCAGCAGCTTGTTGGGGACTAGCGGGAGATACGAGCAGTACTTC
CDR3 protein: CASSLLGTSGRYEQYF

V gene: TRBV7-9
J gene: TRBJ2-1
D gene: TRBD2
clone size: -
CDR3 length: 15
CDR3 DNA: TGTGCCAGCGGACTAGCGGGGGTCACCTACAATGAGCAGTTCTTC
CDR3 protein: CASGLAGVTYNEQFF

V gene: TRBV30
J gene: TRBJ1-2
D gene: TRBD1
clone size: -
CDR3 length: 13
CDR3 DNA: TGTGCCTGGAGTGTACAACAGGGGGAGGGCTACACCTTC
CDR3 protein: CAWSVQQGEGYTF

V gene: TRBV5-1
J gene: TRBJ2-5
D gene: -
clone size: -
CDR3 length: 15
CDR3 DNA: TGCGCCAGCAGCTTGGGTCAGGGGCGGTTGCAGACCCAGTACTTC
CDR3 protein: CASSLGQGRLQTQYF

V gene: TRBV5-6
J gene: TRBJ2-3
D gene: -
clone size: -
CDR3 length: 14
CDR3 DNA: TGTGCCAGCAGCTTGCCGCTAAGCACAGATACGCAGTATTTT
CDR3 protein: CASSLPLSTDTQYF

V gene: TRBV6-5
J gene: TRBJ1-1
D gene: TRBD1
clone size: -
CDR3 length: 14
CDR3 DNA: TGTGCCAGCATCCCAGGGGGCGCGAACACTGAAGCTTTCTTT
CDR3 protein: CASIPGGANTEAFF

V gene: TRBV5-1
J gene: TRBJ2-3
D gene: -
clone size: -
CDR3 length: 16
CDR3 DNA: TGCGCCAGCAGCACTGCCGCGGGACGGCCCATGGATACGCAGTATTTT
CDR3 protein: CASSTAAGRPMDTQYF

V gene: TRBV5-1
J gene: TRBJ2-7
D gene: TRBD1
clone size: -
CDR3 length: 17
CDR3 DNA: TGCGCCAGCAGCCCAAATGCCGGGACAGGGGGCTTCTACGAGCAGTACTTC
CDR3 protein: CASSPNAGTGGFYEQYF

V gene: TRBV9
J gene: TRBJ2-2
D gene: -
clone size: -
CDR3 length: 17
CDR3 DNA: TGTGCCAGCAGCGTAGCTAAGGCAGGGTGGGAAACCGGGGAGCTGTTTTTT
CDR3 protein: CASSVAKAGWETGELFF

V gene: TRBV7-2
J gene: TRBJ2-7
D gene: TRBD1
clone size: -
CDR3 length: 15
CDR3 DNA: TGTGCCAGCAGCTTTGGGACAGGGCTTACCTACGAGCAGTACTTC
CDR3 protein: CASSFGTGLTYEQYF

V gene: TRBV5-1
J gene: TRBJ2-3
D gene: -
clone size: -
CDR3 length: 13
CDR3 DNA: TGCGCCAGCAGCACTAGGACCACAGATACGCAGTATTTT
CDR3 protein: CASSTRTTDTQYF

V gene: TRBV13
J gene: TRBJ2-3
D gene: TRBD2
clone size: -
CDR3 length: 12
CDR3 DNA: TGTGCCAGCGGTACGTCTAGCGGGGTTAGGGATTTT
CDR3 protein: CASGTSSGVRDF

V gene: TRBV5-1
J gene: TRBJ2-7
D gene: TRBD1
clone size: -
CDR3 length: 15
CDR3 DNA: TGCGCCAGCAGCTTAACAGGGGGTTATTCCTACGAGCAGTACTTC
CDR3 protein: CASSLTGGYSYEQYF

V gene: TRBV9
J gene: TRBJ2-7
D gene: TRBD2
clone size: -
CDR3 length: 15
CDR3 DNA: TGTGCCAGCAGCCGTGGGACTAGCGGGAATTACGAGCAGTACTTC
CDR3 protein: CASSRGTSGNYEQYF

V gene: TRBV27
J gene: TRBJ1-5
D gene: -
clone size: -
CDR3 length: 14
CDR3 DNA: TGTGCCAGCAGTCCAGGACAGATACATCAGCCCCAGCATTTT
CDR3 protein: CASSPGQIHQPQHF

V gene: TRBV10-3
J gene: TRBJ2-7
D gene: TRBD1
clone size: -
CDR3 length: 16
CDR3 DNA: TGTGCCATCAGTGGCCCTCCGACAGGGGGGTCCTACGAGCAGTACTTC
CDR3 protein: CAISGPPTGGSYEQYF

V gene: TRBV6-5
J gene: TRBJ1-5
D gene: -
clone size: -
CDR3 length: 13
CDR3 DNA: TGTGCCAGCAGTTATTCCAGGTCTCAGCCCCAGCATTTT
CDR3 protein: CASSYSRSQPQHF

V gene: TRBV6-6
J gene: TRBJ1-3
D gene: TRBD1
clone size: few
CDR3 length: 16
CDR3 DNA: TGTGCCAGCAGTTACTCGAACAGGGGAGAGGGAAACACCATATATTTT
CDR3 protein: CASSYSNRGEGNTIYF

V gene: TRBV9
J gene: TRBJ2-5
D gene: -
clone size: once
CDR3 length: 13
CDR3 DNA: TGTGCCAGCAGCGTAGATTTACAAGAGACCCAGTACTTC
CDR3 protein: CASSVDLQETQYF

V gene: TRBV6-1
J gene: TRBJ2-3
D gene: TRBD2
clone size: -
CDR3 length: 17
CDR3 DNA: TGTGCCAGCAGTGAAGCGTGGACTAGCGGGAACACAGATACGCAGTATTTT
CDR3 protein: CASSEAWTSGNTDTQYF

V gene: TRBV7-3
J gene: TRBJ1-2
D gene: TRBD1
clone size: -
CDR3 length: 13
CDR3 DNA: TGTGCCAGCAGCGCGGACAGGCAATATGGCTACACCTTC
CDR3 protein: CASSADRQYGYTF

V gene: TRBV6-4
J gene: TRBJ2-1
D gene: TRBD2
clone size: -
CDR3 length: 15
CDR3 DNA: TGTGCCAGCAGTGACACTAGCGGGGGGGCCAATGAGCAGTTCTTC
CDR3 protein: CASSDTSGGANEQFF

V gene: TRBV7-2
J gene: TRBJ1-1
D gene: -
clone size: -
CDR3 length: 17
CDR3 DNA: TGTGCCAGCAGCTTTACATGGTCGTCCGCGGCCGGCACTGAAGCTTTCTTT
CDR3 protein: CASSFTWSSAAGTEAFF

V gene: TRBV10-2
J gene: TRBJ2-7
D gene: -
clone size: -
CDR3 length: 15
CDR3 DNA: TGCGCCAGCAGTGAGTCACCTGGGACTGTCTACGAGCAGTACTTC
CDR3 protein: CASSESPGTVYEQYF

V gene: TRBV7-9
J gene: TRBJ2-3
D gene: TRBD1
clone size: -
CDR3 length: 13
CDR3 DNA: TGTGCCAGCAGCTGGACAGGGACAGATACGCAGTATTTT
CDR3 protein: CASSWTGTDTQYF

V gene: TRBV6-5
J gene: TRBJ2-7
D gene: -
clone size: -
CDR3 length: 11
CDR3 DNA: TGTGCCAGCAGACAGGGCTACGAGCAGTACTTC
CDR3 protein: CASRQGYEQYF

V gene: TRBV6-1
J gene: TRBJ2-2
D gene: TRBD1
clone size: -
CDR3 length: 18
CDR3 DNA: TGTGCCAGCAGTGTGTTTGTTTGGGGACAGGGAATAACCGGGGAGCTGTTTTTT
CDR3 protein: CASSVFVWGQGITGELFF

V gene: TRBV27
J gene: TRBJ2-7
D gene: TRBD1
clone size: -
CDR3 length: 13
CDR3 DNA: TGTGCCAGCAGTTTAATACAGGGGCGGGAGCAGTACTTC
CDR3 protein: CASSLIQGREQYF

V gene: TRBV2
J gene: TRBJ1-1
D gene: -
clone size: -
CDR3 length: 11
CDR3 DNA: TGTGCCACGGAGATGAACACTGAAGCTTTCTTT
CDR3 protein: CATEMNTEAFF